This entry describes one T cell receptor beta chain. There are 14 residues in the CDR3. Germline loops: CDR1 ENHRY, CDR2 SYGVKD. The germline V and J ends were trimmed by 0 bases and 6 bases, with 8 bases remaining between them. This sample was included in a study of blood T cell repertoires in COVID-19. Study details: The origin of the acute and convalescent COVID-19 samples was the United States, Italy and Spain. T cells, B-cell-depleted T cells, or PBMCs provided the cDNA or gDNA that served as material.

In the original analysis: Amplification of reference gene primers was used by the study to estimate nucleated cell counts. This table comes from immunoSEQ multiplex PCR, and its TCRdb copy is limited to in-frame clones, with some not included. Clone size and the V and J calls come from that table; the DNA yielded D and trimming. The repertoire has 100,000 or so clones, 87% of them found once; the top ten carry 2% to 2.5%. The sequenced material came from peripheral blood. The chain uses TRBV10-3 and TRBJ2-2; D is uncertain. This receptor was taken from a man aged 50 to 59 with active COVID-19. This CDR3 is CAISESRSSGELFF. Written as DNA, the CDR3 is TGTGCCATCAGTGAGTCGAGGAGTTCCGGGGAGCTGTTTTTT.